Reported below is one TCR beta chain. The record originates from a study of OX40 agonist ivuxolimab in advanced cancers. CDR3 size: 14 residues. Germline V CDR1 and CDR2: KGHSH, LQKENI. The J segment lost 9 bases and the V segment lost 3 bases, leaving 9 bases of the junction unmatched. Libraries were prepared by immunoSEQ multiplex PCR; TCRdb keeps only in-frame clonotypes and omits some of them. Here the sample spans some 79,000 clones, 88% being singletons. This sequence was found in an adult with an advanced solid tumor such as melanoma, head and neck, liver or kidney cancer. This sequence joins TRBV18 and TRBJ1-2, with TRBD1 matching over 8 bases. Specimen: CD4+ or CD8+ T cells sorted from blood, collected in a trial of the OX40 agonist ivuxolimab. The CDR3 nucleotides are TGTGCCAGCTCACCTTCAGGACAGGGTGTTCGCTACACCTTC. It specifies CASSPSGQGVRYTF.